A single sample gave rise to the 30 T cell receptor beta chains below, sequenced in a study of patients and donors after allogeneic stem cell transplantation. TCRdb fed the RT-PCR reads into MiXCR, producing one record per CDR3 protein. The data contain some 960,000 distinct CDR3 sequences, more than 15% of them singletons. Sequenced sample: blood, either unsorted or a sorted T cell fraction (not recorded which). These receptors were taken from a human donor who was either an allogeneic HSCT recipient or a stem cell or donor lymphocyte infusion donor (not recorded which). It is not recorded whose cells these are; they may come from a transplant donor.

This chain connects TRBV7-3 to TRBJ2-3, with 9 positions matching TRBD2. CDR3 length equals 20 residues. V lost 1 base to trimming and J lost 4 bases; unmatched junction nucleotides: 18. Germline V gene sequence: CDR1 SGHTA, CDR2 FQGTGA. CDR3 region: CASSLRPHRGAGGPSDTQYF. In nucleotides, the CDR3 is TGTGCCAGCAGCTTAAGACCCCACCGGGGGGCGGGGGGGCCTTCAGATACGCAGTATTTT.

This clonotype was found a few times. CDR3 sequence (DNA): TGTGCCAGCAGTGAAGCCTGGAGGGGGCATCAGCCCCAGCATTTT. Its translation: CASSEAWRGHQPQHF. V is TRBV2 and J is TRBJ1-5, with TRBD1 matching over 7 bases. The junction had 4 bases not matched to a gene; V was cut back by 0 bases and J by 5 bases. Germline-derived CDR1 and CDR2 are SNHLY and FYNNEI. The CDR3 spans 15 residues.

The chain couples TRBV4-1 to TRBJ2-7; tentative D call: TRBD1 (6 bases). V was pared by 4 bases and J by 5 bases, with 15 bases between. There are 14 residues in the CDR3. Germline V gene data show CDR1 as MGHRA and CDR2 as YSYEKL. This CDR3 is CASSPIYSGDEQYF. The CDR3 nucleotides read TGCGCCAGCAGCCCGATATACTCAGGGGACGAGCAGTACTTC.

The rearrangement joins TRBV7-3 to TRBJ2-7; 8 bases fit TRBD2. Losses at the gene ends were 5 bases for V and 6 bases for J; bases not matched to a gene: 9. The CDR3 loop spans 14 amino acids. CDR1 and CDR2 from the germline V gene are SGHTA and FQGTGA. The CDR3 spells CASSPEGLVIEQYF. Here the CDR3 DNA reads TGTGCCAGCAGCCCAGAGGGACTAGTTATCGAGCAGTACTTC.

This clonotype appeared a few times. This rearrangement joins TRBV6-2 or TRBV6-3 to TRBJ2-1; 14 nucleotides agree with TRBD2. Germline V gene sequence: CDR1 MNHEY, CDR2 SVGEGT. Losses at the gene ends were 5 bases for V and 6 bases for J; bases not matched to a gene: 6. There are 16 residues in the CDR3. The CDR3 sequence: CASSGTSGSRVNEQFF. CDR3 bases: TGTGCCAGCAGTGGGACTAGCGGGAGCAGGGTCAATGAGCAGTTCTTC.

CDR3 in DNA: TGTGCCAGCAAACAGGGGAGCCGGAGAGAGACCCAGTACTTC. This sequence encodes CASKQGSRRETQYF. The rearrangement uses TRBV6-1 and TRBJ2-5, with 7 bases fitting TRBD1. This CDR3 contains 14 residues. Germline CDR1 and CDR2: MNHNS and SASEGT. After removal of 7 bases from V and 4 bases from J, the junction contained 9 bases not matched to a gene.

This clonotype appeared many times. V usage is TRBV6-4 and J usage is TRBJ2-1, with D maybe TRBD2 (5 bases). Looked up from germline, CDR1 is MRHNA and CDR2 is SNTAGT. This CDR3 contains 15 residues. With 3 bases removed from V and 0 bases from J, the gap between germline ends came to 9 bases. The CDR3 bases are TGTGCCAGCAGTGAGGGCGGGTTCTCCTACAATGAGCAGTTCTTC. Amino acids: CASSEGGFSYNEQFF.

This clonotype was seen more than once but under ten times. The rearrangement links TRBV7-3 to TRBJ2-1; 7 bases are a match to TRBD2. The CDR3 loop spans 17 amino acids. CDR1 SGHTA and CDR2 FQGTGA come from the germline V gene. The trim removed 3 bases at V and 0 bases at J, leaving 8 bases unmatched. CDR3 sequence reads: CASSLNPGRRSYNEQFF. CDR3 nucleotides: TGTGCCAGCAGCTTGAACCCCGGGAGGCGCTCCTACAATGAGCAGTTCTTC.

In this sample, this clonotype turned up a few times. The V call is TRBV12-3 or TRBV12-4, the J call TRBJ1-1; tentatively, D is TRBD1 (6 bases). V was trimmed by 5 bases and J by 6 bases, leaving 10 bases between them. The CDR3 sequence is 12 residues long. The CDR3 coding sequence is TGTGCCAGCAGTAAGAAGGGGGCTGAAGCTTTCTTT. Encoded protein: CASSKKGAEAFF.

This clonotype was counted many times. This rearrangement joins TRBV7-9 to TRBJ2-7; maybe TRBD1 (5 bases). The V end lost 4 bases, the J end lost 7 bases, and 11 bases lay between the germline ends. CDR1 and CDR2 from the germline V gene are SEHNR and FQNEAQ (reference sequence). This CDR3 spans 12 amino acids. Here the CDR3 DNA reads TGTGCCAGCAGCTCAGGGCTGAGGGAGCAGTACTTC. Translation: CASSSGLREQYF. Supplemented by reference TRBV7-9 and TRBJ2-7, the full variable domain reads DTGVSQNPRHKITKRGQNVTFRCDPISEHNRLYWYRQTLGQGPEFLTYFQNEAQLEKSRLLSDRFSAERPKGSFSTLEIQRTEQGDSAMYLCASSSGLREQYFGPGTRLTVT.

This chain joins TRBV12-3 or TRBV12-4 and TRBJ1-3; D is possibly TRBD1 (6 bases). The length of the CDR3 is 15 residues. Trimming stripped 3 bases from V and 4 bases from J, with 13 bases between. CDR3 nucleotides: TGTGCCAGCAGTTTCGAAGGGACATTCGGAAACACCATATATTTT. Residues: CASSFEGTFGNTIYF.

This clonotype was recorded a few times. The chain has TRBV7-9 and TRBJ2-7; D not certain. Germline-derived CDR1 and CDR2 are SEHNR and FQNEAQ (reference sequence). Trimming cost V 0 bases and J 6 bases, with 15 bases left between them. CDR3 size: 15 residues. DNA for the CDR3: TGTGCCAGCAGCTTAGCGTCTTGGCTGCCCGGCGAGCAGTACTTC. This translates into CASSLASWLPGEQYF.

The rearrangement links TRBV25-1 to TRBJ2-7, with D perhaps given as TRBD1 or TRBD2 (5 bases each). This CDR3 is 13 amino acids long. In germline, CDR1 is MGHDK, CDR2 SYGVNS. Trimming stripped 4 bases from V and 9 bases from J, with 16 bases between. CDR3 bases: TGTGCCAGCAGTGGTCCGGGACCCTCCGGGCAGTACTTC. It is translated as CASSGPGPSGQYF.

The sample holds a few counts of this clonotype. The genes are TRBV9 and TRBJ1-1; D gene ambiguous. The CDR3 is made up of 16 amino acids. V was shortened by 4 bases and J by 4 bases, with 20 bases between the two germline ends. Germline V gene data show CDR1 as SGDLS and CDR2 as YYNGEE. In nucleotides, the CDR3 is TGTGCCAGCAGCCCTAAGACCCTAGGCGTAGGCACTGAAGCTTTCTTT. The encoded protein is CASSPKTLGVGTEAFF.

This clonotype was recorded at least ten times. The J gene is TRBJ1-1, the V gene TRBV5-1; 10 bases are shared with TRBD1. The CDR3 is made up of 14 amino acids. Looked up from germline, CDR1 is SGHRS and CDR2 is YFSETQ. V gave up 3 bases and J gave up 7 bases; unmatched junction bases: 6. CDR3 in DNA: TGCGCCAGCAGCTCGACAGGGGGCAGGAATGAAGCTTTCTTT. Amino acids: CASSSTGGRNEAFF.

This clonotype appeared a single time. The DNA of the CDR3 is TGCGCCAGCAGCTTGGATCAGGGATCTGGCGAGCAGTACTTC. Amino acids: CASSLDQGSGEQYF. V usage is TRBV5-1 and J usage is TRBJ2-7; D is possibly TRBD1 (5 bases). CDR3 length: 14 amino acids. V was cut by 0 bases and J by 6 bases, with 13 bases left in between. Germline V gene sequence: CDR1 SGHRS, CDR2 YFSETQ. The full variable domain, its missing parts supplied by reference TRBV5-1 and TRBJ2-7, is KAGVTQTPRYLIKTRGQQVTLSCSPISGHRSVSWYQQTPGQGLQFLFEYFSETQRNKGNFPGRFSGRQFSNSRSEMNVSTLELGDSALYLCASSLDQGSGEQYFGPGTRLTVT.

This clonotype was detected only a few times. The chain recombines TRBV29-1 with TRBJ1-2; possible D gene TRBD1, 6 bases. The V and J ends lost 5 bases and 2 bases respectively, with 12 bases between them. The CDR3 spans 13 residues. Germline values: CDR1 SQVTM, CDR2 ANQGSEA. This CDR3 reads CSVRDTNNYGYTF. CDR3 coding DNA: TGCAGCGTTAGGGACACCAACAACTATGGCTACACCTTC.

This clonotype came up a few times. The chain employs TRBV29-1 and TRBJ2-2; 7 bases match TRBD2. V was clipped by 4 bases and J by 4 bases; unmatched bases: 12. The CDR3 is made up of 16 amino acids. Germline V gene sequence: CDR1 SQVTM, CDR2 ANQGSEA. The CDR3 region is CSVGRERRSGTGELFF. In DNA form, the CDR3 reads TGCAGCGTTGGGCGGGAGAGGCGGTCGGGCACCGGGGAGCTGTTTTTT.

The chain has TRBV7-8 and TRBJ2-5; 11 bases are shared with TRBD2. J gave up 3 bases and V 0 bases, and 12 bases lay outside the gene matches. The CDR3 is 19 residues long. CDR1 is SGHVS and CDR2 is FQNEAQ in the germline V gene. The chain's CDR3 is CASSLARVAGGPLKETQYF. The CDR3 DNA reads TGTGCCAGCAGCTTAGCGCGCGTAGCGGGAGGGCCACTGAAAGAGACCCAGTACTTC.

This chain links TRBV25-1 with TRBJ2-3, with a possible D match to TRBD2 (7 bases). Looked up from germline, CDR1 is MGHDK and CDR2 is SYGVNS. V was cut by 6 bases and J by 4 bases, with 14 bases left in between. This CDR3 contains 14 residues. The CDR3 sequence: CASRRGGGADTQYF. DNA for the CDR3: TGTGCCAGCAGAAGGGGCGGGGGCGCAGATACGCAGTATTTT.

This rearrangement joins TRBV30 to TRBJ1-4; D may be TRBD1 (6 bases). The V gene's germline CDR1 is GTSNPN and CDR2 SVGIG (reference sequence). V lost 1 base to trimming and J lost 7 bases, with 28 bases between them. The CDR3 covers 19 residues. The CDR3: CAWSAGAAALERGGEKLFF. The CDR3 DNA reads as TGTGCCTGGAGTGCGGGGGCGGCCGCTCTAGAACGGGGGGGTGAAAAACTGTTTTTT.

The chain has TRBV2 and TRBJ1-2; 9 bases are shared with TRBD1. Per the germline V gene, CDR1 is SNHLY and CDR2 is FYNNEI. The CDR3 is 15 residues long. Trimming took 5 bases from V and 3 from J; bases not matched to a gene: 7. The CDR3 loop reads CASSFRTGGDYGYTF. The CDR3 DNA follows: TGTGCCAGCAGTTTTCGTACAGGGGGCGACTATGGCTACACCTTC.

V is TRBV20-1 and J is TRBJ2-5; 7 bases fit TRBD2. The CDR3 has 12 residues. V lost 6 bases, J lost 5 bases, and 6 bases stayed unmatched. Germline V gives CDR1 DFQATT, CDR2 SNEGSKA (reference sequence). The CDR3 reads CSAKTSSETQYF. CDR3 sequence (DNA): TGCAGTGCGAAGACTAGCAGCGAGACCCAGTACTTC.

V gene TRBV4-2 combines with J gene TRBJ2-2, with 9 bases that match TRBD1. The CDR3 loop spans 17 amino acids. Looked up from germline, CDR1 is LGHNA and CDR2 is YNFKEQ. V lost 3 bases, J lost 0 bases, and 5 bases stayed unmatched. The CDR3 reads CASSQAGTGTNTGELFF. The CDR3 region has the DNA TGTGCCAGCAGCCAGGCCGGGACAGGGACGAACACCGGGGAGCTGTTTTTT.

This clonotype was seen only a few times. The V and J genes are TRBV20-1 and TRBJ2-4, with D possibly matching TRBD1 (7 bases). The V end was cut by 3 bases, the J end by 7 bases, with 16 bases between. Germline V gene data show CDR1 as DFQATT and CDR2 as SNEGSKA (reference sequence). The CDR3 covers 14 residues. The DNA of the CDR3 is TGCAGTGCTAGTCAGGGGGGCCGGTGGAACATTCAGTACTTC. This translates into CSASQGGRWNIQYF.

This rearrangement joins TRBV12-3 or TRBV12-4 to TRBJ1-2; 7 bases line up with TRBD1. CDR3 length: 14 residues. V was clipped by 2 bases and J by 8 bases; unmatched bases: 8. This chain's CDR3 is CASSLTRQGEGYTF. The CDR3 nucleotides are TGTGCCAGCAGTTTAACCCGGCAGGGGGAAGGCTACACCTTC.

The CDR3 DNA is TGTGCCAGCAGCCGTAGCGCAAACACTGAAGCTTTCTTT. Translating gives CASSRSANTEAFF. The chain uses TRBV9 and TRBJ1-1; D remains unclear. The CDR3 runs 13 residues. CDR1 is SGDLS and CDR2 is YYNGEE in the germline V gene. The ends were cut back, 4 bases at V and 2 bases at J, with 9 bases in the middle.

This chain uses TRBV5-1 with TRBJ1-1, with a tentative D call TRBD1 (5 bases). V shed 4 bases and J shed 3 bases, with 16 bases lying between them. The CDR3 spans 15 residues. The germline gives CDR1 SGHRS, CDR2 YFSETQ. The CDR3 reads CASSHPGGSDTEAFF. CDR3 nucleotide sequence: TGCGCCAGCAGCCACCCGGGGGGGTCGGACACTGAAGCTTTCTTT.

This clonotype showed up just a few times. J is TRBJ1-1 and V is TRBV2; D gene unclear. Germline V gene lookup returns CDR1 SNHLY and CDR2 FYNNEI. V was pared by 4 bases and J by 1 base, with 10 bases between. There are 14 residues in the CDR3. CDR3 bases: TGTGCCAGCAGTGGGCACAGCTCGAACACTGAAGCTTTCTTT. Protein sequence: CASSGHSSNTEAFF.

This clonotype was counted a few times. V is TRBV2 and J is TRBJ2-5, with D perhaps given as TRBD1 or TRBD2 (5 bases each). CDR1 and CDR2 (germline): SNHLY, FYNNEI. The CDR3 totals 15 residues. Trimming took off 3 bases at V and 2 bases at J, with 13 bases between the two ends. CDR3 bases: TGTGCCAGCAGTGAGGTCGGGGCTCGACAAGAGACCCAGTACTTC. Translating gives CASSEVGARQETQYF.